These 21 T cell receptor beta chains share one sample of origin, sequenced in a study of CD8 T cells in ankylosing spondylitis. Study outcomes and limitations: A TCR beta motif of roughly eight highly homologous variants appeared characteristic of ankylosing spondylitis blood.

TCRdb reprocessed the 5' RACE reads via MiXCR and lists one record per CDR3 protein. The sample includes around 890,000 distinct CDR3 sequences, 12% of them seen just once. Their specific antigens are unknown. The material sequenced was blood, either unsorted or a sorted T cell fraction (not recorded which). All receptors come from a male donor with ankylosing spondylitis.

The chain recombines TRBV6-1 with TRBJ1-3, with 7 bases that match TRBD1. From germline, CDR1 is MNHNS and CDR2 SASEGT. Trimming removed 6 bases from V and 0 bases from J; junction bases left unmatched: 2. The length of the CDR3 is 14 residues. The CDR3 region is CASRDRSSGNTIYF. The CDR3 bases are TGTGCCAGCAGGGACAGGAGCTCTGGAAACACCATATATTTT.

This sequence joins TRBV20-1 and TRBJ2-7; D not certain. Between the trimmed V and J ends, which lost 5 bases and 6 bases, there was a span of 8 bases. Germline assignment: CDR1 DFQATT and CDR2 SNEGSKA (reference sequence). This CDR3 is built from 10 residues. This CDR3 reads CSAQAGEQYF. The DNA of the CDR3 is TGCAGTGCTCAAGCCGGCGAGCAGTACTTC.

The chain joins TRBV7-2 to TRBJ2-7, with D unresolved. Germline loops: CDR1 SGHTA, CDR2 FQGNSA. CDR3 length: 15 residues. With 5 bases removed from V and 0 bases from J, the gap between germline ends came to 14 bases. This CDR3 is CASSPNRGFSYEQYF. CDR3 nucleotide sequence: TGTGCCAGCAGCCCAAACAGAGGATTCTCCTACGAGCAGTACTTC.

This clonotype came up many times. The V call is TRBV12-3 or TRBV12-4, the J call TRBJ2-7; D unclear. The CDR3 is 14 amino acids. The V gene lost 3 bases and the J gene lost 6 bases, with 15 bases spanning the gap. CDR3 bases: TGTGCCAGCAGTTTGTTGGGGTTCAGAGGCGAGCAGTACTTC. It is translated as CASSLLGFRGEQYF.

This clonotype turned up a few times. This chain connects TRBV7-9 to TRBJ1-1; D not certain. Germline CDR1 reads SEHNR; CDR2 reads FQNEAQ (reference sequence). The CDR3 extends over 14 amino acids. V shed 2 bases and J shed 4 bases, with 11 bases lying between them. In DNA form, the CDR3 reads TGTGCCAGCAGCTTATCTGGGTATGGCACTGAAGCTTTCTTT. This encodes CASSLSGYGTEAFF.

The chain links TRBV6-2 or TRBV6-3 to TRBJ1-1; a weak D match, TRBD1 (5 bases). Germline CDR1 is MNHEY and CDR2 is SVGEGT. Trimming stripped 5 bases from V and 1 base from J, with 14 bases between. The CDR3 sequence is 15 residues long. The CDR3 loop reads CASSPVSTGNTEAFF. The CDR3 DNA sequence: TGTGCCAGCAGTCCCGTTTCAACAGGGAACACTGAAGCTTTCTTT.

The J gene is TRBJ2-1, the V gene TRBV3-1; TRBD2 agrees at 16 bases. Germline loops: CDR1 LGHDT, CDR2 YNNKEL (reference sequence). This CDR3 region has 19 residues. The V segment lost 10 bases and the J segment 6 bases; nucleotides outside the gene matches: 18. Here the CDR3 DNA reads TGTGCCATCAGTACCCAACCCGGGACTAGCGGGAGGGATCTCAATGAGCAGTTCTTC. The encoded protein is CAISTQPGTSGRDLNEQFF.

This clonotype was counted ten times or more. The chain joins TRBV29-1 to TRBJ2-1; 12 positions match TRBD2. The CDR3 length is 14 residues. CDR1 is SQVTM, CDR2 ANQGSEA, per germline. Here the CDR3 DNA reads TGCAGTGCGTTCAGACTAGCGGGAGTTCGGGAGCAGTTCTTC. Translating gives CSAFRLAGVREQFF.

This clonotype occurred many times. The CDR3 sequence is CASSFRDRGYTF. For the CDR3, the DNA is TGTGCCAGCAGTTTCAGGGATCGAGGCTACACCTTC. The chain has TRBV12-3 or TRBV12-4 and TRBJ1-2; possible D gene TRBD1, 5 bases. This CDR3 comprises 12 residues. V lost 3 bases, J lost 8 bases, and 10 bases lay in between.

The chain employs TRBV5-1 and TRBJ1-4; unclear D gene. V dropped 0 bases and J dropped 3 bases, with 6 bases sitting between them. Germline V gives CDR1 SGHRS, CDR2 YFSETQ. This CDR3 is 14 amino acids long. The CDR3 loop reads CASSLGNPNEKLFF. The CDR3 nucleotides read TGCGCCAGCAGCTTGGGAAATCCTAATGAAAAACTGTTTTTT.

This clonotype was detected many times. The chain links TRBV7-9 to TRBJ2-1; TRBD2 matches 14 bases. The CDR3 is made up of 15 amino acids. Trimming at V came to 6 bases and at J to 8 bases, leaving 6 bases not matched to a gene. The germline CDR1 and CDR2 sequences are SEHNR and FQNEAQ (reference sequence). CDR3 region: CASRPGTSGSYEQFF. The DNA of the CDR3 is TGTGCCAGCAGACCTGGGACTAGCGGGAGCTATGAGCAGTTCTTC.

This clonotype has just a few counts. This chain connects TRBV5-1 to TRBJ2-7; possibly TRBD1 for D (6 bases). Trimming removed 6 bases at V and 0 bases at J, with 10 bases between. Germline V gene lookup returns CDR1 SGHRS and CDR2 YFSETQ. The CDR3 runs to 13 residues. CDR3 bases: TGCGCCAGCAAGGACAGTGACTCCTACGAGCAGTACTTC. It encodes CASKDSDSYEQYF.

V is TRBV18 and J is TRBJ2-1, with TRBD1 matching over 11 bases. The ends lost 3 bases at V and 11 bases at J; junction bases unmatched: 6. Germline V gene lookup returns CDR1 KGHSH and CDR2 LQKENI. The CDR3 is made up of 14 amino acids. The CDR3 loop is CASSPRTGGDQQFF. Here the CDR3 DNA reads TGTGCCAGCTCACCGAGGACAGGGGGCGATCAGCAGTTCTTC. Complete variable domain (other parts from reference TRBV18 and TRBJ2-1): NAGVMQNPRHLVRRRGQEARLRCSPMKGHSHVYWYRQLPEEGLKFMVYLQKENIIDESGMPKERFSAEFPKEGPSILRIQQVVRGDSAAYFCASSPRTGGDQQFFGPGTRLTVL.

In this sample, this clonotype turned up a few times. The chain couples TRBV20-1 to TRBJ2-7; D remains unclear. The CDR3 extends over 12 amino acids. The V gene lost 2 bases and the J gene lost 1 base, with 6 bases spanning the gap. Germline assignment: CDR1 DFQATT and CDR2 SNEGSKA (reference sequence). DNA of the CDR3: TGCAGTGCTAGAAACCGGTCCTACGAGCAGTACTTC. Amino acid sequence: CSARNRSYEQYF.

This rearrangement joins TRBV18 to TRBJ2-3; 13 positions agree with TRBD2. This CDR3 has 17 residues. Germline loops: CDR1 KGHSH, CDR2 LQKENI. V lost 2 bases and J lost 2; bases outside the gene matches: 4. The CDR3 is CASSPWGLAGHTDTQYF. DNA of the CDR3: TGTGCCAGCTCACCATGGGGACTAGCGGGACACACAGATACGCAGTATTTT.

This clonotype was detected only a few times. The chain is built from TRBV20-1 and TRBJ2-5; 11 nucleotides agree with TRBD2. The CDR3 consists of 16 residues. The germline V gene encodes CDR1 DFQATT and CDR2 SNEGSKA (reference sequence). V lost 0 bases to trimming and J lost 1 base; unmatched junction nucleotides: 4. This CDR3 is CSARDKLAGAQETQYF. For the CDR3, the DNA is TGCAGTGCTAGAGATAAACTAGCGGGGGCCCAAGAGACCCAGTACTTC.

This clonotype was seen ten or more times. The rearrangement uses TRBV20-1 and TRBJ2-5; D is uncertain. The ends were cut back, 6 bases at V and 5 bases at J, with 16 bases in the middle. The CDR3 is 13 residues long. In germline, CDR1 is DFQATT, CDR2 SNEGSKA (reference sequence). The CDR3 DNA sequence: TGCAGTGCCACCACCCCGGGTCAGGAGACCCAGTACTTC. The encoded protein is CSATTPGQETQYF.

The chain recombines TRBV10-3 with TRBJ2-7, with 9 bases matching TRBD1. V was pared by 5 bases and J by 2 bases, with 7 bases of the junction left unmatched. This CDR3 comprises 15 residues. Germline V gives CDR1 ENHRY, CDR2 SYGVKD. The CDR3 region has the DNA TGTGCCATCAGTCCATCGGACAGGGGTGCCTACGAGCAGTACTTC. It yields the protein CAISPSDRGAYEQYF.

This chain connects TRBV28 to TRBJ2-1; possibly TRBD1 or TRBD2 for D (5 bases each). Germline V gives CDR1 MDHEN, CDR2 SYDVKM. Trimming took off 8 bases at V and 7 bases at J, with 15 bases between the two ends. The CDR3 sequence is 13 residues long. The CDR3 DNA is TGTGCCAGCGGGACCCGAGCTTGGAATGAGCAGTTCTTC. It specifies CASGTRAWNEQFF.

This clonotype was recorded many times. The gene calls are TRBV5-1 and TRBJ1-1; D is unclear. Germline values: CDR1 SGHRS, CDR2 YFSETQ. CDR3 length equals 14 residues. The V end was cut by 1 base, the J end by 1 base, with 8 bases between. The CDR3 loop is CASSLLGQNTEAFF. CDR3 nucleotide sequence: TGCGCCAGCAGCTTGTTGGGCCAGAACACTGAAGCTTTCTTT.

The CDR3 region is CASSPFQGQVSYNEQFF. The CDR3 nucleotides are TGTGCCAGCAGTCCCTTCCAGGGCCAAGTATCCTACAATGAGCAGTTCTTC. The chain recombines TRBV6-1 with TRBJ2-1; weak D call: TRBD1 (5 bases). Per germline, CDR1 MNHNS and CDR2 SASEGT. This CDR3 spans 17 amino acids. The ends were cut back, 5 bases at V and 1 base at J, with 18 bases in the middle.